The 16 T cell receptor beta chains below come from one sample, sequenced in a study of PD-1 blockade in classical Hodgkin lymphoma. Generated by immunoSEQ multiplex PCR, the TCRdb table keeps only in-frame clones and is missing some. The sample contains tens of thousands of clones, about 80% of which appear only once. Documented time point: cycle 4 day 1 (C4D1), after less than 7 weeks of nivolumab. All the patients suffered relapse after autologous stem cell transplantation, and brentuximab vedotin exposure differed. The specimen comprised peripheral blood mononuclear cells (PBMCs), sampled before the fourth cycle of nivolumab. Receptor source: a human donor with classical Hodgkin lymphoma.

This clone came up a few times. The J gene is TRBJ2-1, the V gene TRBV10-3; 9 nucleotides match TRBD2. CDR1 ENHRY and CDR2 SYGVKD come from the germline V gene. This CDR3 spans 16 amino acids. The trim removed 0 bases at V and 5 bases at J, leaving 5 bases unmatched. CDR3 in amino acids: CAISESQRGDHNEQFF. The CDR3 DNA reads as TGTGCCATCAGTGAGTCGCAGCGGGGGGACCACAATGAGCAGTTCTTC.

The chain couples TRBV2 to TRBJ2-7; perhaps D is TRBD1 or TRBD2 (5 bases each). The CDR3 is 14 amino acids. CDR1 SNHLY and CDR2 FYNNEI come from the germline V gene. The V and J ends lost 4 bases and 2 bases respectively, with 12 bases between them. CDR3 region: CASSVGVSPYEQYF. The CDR3 DNA follows: TGTGCCAGCAGTGTGGGGGTTTCCCCCTACGAGCAGTACTTC.

J is TRBJ2-2 and V is TRBV7-3, with TRBD2 matching 8 bases. This CDR3 is 17 amino acids long. Germline V CDR1 and CDR2: SGHTA, FQGTGA. J gave up 0 bases and V 2 bases, and 5 bases lay outside the gene matches. The CDR3 bases are TGTGCCAGCAGCTTACTACCTAGCGGGCCGAACACCGGGGAGCTGTTTTTT. Protein: CASSLLPSGPNTGELFF.

The chain employs TRBV6-5 and TRBJ1-4; maybe TRBD1 (5 bases). V gave up 5 bases and J gave up 7 bases, with 14 bases separating them. The CDR3 runs 14 residues. Looked up from germline, CDR1 is MNHEY and CDR2 is SVGAGI. The CDR3 protein is CASSAPGLGEKLFF. Here the CDR3 DNA reads TGTGCCAGCAGTGCGCCGGGACTTGGTGAAAAACTGTTTTTT.

The chain combines TRBV6-4 with TRBJ2-1, with 9 bases fitting TRBD2. Germline CDR1 is MRHNA and CDR2 is SNTAGT. The V gene end was trimmed by 6 bases and the J gene end by 1 base; junction bases not matched to a gene: 10. This CDR3 has 17 residues. In DNA, the CDR3 is TGTGCCAGCAGCCCGACTTTTAGCGGGGGATCCTACAATGAGCAGTTCTTC. Translated, it gives CASSPTFSGGSYNEQFF.

The chain links TRBV5-8 to TRBJ2-2, with TRBD1 matching 8 bases. This CDR3 is 13 amino acids long. Trimming at V came to 5 bases and at J to 7 bases, leaving 4 bases not matched to a gene. Germline V gene lookup returns CDR1 SGHTS and CDR2 YDEGEE. The CDR3 DNA sequence: TGTGCCAGCAGAAGGACAGGGATCGGGGAGCTGTTTTTT. This encodes CASRRTGIGELFF.

The chain has TRBV2 and TRBJ2-2; D is unresolved. Germline V gene sequence: CDR1 SNHLY, CDR2 FYNNEI. The CDR3 covers 13 residues. The germline V and J ends were trimmed by 4 bases and 2 bases, with 5 bases remaining between them. CDR3 in DNA: TGTGCCAGCAGTGGTCTAAACACCGGGGAGCTGTTTTTT. Translated: CASSGLNTGELFF. The full variable domain, with the rest looked up from reference TRBV2 and TRBJ2-2, is EPEVTQTPSHQVTQMGQEVILRCVPISNHLYFYWYRQILGQKVEFLVSFYNNEISEKSEIFDDQFSVERPDGSNFTLKIRSTKLEDSAMYFCASSGLNTGELFFGEGSRLTVL.

The chain is built from TRBV19 and TRBJ2-3; D gene ambiguous. Trimming pared 3 bases from V and 1 base from J, leaving 14 bases between. The CDR3 is 16 residues long. CDR1 is LNHDA and CDR2 is SQIVND in the germline V gene (reference sequence). CDR3 amino acids: CASSIGPYGRTDTQYF. CDR3 coding DNA: TGTGCCAGTAGTATTGGGCCTTACGGCCGCACAGATACGCAGTATTTT.

This chain joins TRBV4-1 and TRBJ2-3, with no clear D. Germline CDR1 reads MGHRA; CDR2 reads YSYEKL. The V and J ends lost 0 bases and 0 bases respectively, with 7 bases between them. CDR3 length equals 15 residues. DNA of the CDR3: TGCGCCAGCAGCCAAGATGGGCGTAGCACAGATACGCAGTATTTT. This sequence encodes CASSQDGRSTDTQYF.

V usage is TRBV6-5 and J usage is TRBJ2-7; perhaps TRBD1 as D (6 bases). Per germline, CDR1 MNHEY and CDR2 SVGAGI. There are 14 residues in the CDR3. The V and J ends lost 4 bases and 1 base respectively, with 11 bases between them. The CDR3 region has the DNA TGTGCCAGCAGTTCAACCAGGGGTTCCTACGAGCAGTACTTC. It codes for CASSSTRGSYEQYF.

This clone showed up just a few times. The rearrangement links TRBV10-3 to TRBJ2-1, with 9 bases lining up with TRBD2. CDR1 is ENHRY and CDR2 is SYGVKD in the germline V gene. CDR3 length: 16 residues. V gave up 6 bases and J gave up 7 bases; unmatched junction bases: 13. CDR3 sequence reads: CAISRSLGLARNEQFF. CDR3 in DNA: TGTGCCATCAGCCGAAGTCTCGGACTAGCGAGGAATGAGCAGTTCTTC.

This rearrangement joins TRBV7-8 to TRBJ2-7; D not resolved. V was shortened by 5 bases and J by 4 bases, with 15 bases between the two germline ends. This CDR3 region has 14 residues. CDR1 is SGHVS and CDR2 is FQNEAQ in the germline V gene. For the CDR3, the DNA is TGTGCCAGCAGCCTCATGTTTAGGGCGTACGAGCAGTACTTC. This sequence encodes CASSLMFRAYEQYF.

Details on this clone: At one end, the junction sequence differs from germline, possibly due to a read error. The same CDR3 arises from other DNA sequences in this sample as well. The V and J genes are TRBV4-2 and TRBJ1-1; D is undetermined. Germline V gene sequence: CDR1 LGHNA, CDR2 YNFKEQ. This CDR3 is built from 14 residues. CDR3 protein: CASSATRSNTEAFF. DNA for the CDR3: TGTGCCAGCAGTGCCACGCGTTCGAACACTGAAGCTTTTTTT.

The chain combines TRBV19 with TRBJ2-7; TRBD1 agrees at 7 bases. V was pared by 4 bases and J by 2 bases, with 8 bases of the junction left unmatched. The germline gives CDR1 LNHDA, CDR2 SQIVND (reference sequence). The CDR3 extends over 15 amino acids. The CDR3: CASSKPNRGPYEQYF. For the CDR3, the DNA is TGTGCCAGTAGTAAACCGAACAGGGGACCCTACGAGCAGTACTTC. The complete variable domain, with remaining parts taken from reference TRBV19 and TRBJ2-7, reads DGGITQSPKYLFRKEGQNVTLSCEQNLNHDAMYWYRQDPGQGLRLIYYSQIVNDFQKGDIAEGYSVSREKKESFPLTVTSAQKNPTAFYLCASSKPNRGPYEQYFGPGTRLTVT.

Comments on this clone: No DNA is shown, since the ends of the CDR3 on it are uncertain; the CDR3 is the one TCRdb lists. The rearrangement links TRBV30 to TRBJ1-1. The germline gives CDR1 GTSNPN, CDR2 SVGIG (reference sequence). The CDR3 sequence runs 15 residues, both termini included. This CDR3 reads CAWSRFGAGDTEAFF.

This chain connects TRBV7-8 to TRBJ2-7; TRBD1 is a possible D gene (6 bases). V gave up 0 bases and J gave up 3 bases, with 12 bases separating them. Germline V gene data show CDR1 as SGHVS and CDR2 as FQNEAQ. The CDR3 has 15 amino acids. In DNA, the CDR3 is TGTGCCAGCAGCTTAGCGGGGACATATTTCTACGAGCAGTACTTC. Translation: CASSLAGTYFYEQYF.